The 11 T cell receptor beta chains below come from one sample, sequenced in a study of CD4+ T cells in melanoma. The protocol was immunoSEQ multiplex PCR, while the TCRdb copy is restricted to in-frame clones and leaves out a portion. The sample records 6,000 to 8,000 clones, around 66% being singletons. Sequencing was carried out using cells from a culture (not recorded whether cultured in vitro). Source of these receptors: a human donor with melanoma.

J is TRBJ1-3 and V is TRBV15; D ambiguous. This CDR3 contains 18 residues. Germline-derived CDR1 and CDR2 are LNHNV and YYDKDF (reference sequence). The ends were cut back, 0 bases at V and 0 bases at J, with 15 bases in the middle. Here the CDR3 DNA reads TGTGCCACCAGCAGAGATACGGCAGTTGGGAGCTCTGGAAACACCATATATTTT. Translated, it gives CATSRDTAVGSSGNTIYF.

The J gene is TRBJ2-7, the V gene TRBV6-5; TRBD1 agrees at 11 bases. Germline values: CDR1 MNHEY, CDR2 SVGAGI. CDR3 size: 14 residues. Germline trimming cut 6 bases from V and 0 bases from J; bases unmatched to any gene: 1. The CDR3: CASRGTGGSYEQYF. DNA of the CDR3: TGTGCCAGCAGAGGGACAGGGGGCTCCTACGAGCAGTACTTC.

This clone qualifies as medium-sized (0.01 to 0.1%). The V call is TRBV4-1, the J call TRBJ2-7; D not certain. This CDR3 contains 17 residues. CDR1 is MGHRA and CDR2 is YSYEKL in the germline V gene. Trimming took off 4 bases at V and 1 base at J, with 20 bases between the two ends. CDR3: CASSPQMKAEISYEQYF. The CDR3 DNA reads TGCGCCAGCAGCCCACAGATGAAAGCTGAAATTTCCTACGAGCAGTACTTC.

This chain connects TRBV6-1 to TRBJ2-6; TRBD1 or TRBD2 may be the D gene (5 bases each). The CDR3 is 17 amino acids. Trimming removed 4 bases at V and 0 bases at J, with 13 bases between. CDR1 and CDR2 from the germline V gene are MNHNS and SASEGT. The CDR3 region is CASSGLRELSGANVLTF. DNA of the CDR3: TGTGCCAGCAGTGGGCTCAGGGAGCTCTCTGGGGCCAACGTCCTGACTTTC.

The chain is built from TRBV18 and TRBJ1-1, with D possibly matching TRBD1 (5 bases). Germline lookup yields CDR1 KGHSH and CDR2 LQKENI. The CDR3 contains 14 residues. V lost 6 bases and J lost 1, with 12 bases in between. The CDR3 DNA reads TGTGCCAGCTCGGGGCAACAGACGAACACTGAAGCTTTCTTT. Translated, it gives CASSGQQTNTEAFF. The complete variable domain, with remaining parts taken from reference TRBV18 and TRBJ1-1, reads NAGVMQNPRHLVRRRGQEARLRCSPMKGHSHVYWYRQLPEEGLKFMVYLQKENIIDESGMPKERFSAEFPKEGPSILRIQQVVRGDSAAYFCASSGQQTNTEAFFGQGTRLTVV.

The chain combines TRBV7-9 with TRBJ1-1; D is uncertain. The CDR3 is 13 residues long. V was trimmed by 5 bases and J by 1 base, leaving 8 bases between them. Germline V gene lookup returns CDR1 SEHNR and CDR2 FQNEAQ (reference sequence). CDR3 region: CASSVGWNTEAFF. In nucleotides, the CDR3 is TGTGCCAGCAGCGTCGGTTGGAACACTGAAGCTTTCTTT.

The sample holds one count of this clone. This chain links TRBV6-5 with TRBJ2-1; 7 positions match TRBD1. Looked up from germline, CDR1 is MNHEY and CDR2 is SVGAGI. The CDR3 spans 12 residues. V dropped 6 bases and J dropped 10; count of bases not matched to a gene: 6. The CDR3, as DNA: TGTGCCAGCAGGTCGACAGGGTTAGAGCAGTTCTTC. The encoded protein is CASRSTGLEQFF.

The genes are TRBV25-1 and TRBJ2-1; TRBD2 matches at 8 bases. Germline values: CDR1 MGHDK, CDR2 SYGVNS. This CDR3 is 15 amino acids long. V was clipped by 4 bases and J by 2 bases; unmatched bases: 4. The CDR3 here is CASSASGGPYNEQFF. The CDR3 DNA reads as TGTGCCAGCAGTGCATCGGGGGGGCCCTACAATGAGCAGTTCTTC.

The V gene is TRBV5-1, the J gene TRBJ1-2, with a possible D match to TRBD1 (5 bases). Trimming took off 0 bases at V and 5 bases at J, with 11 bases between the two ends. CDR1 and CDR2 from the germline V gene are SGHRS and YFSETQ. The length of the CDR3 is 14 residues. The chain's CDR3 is CASSLGGSEYGYTF. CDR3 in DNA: TGCGCCAGCAGCTTGGGGGGGTCAGAGTATGGCTACACCTTC. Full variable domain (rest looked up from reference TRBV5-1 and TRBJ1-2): KAGVTQTPRYLIKTRGQQVTLSCSPISGHRSVSWYQQTPGQGLQFLFEYFSETQRNKGNFPGRFSGRQFSNSRSEMNVSTLELGDSALYLCASSLGGSEYGYTFGSGTRLTVV.

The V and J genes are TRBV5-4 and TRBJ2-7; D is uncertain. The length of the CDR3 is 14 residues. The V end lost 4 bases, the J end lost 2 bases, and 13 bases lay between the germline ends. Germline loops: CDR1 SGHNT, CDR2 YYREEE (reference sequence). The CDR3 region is CASSPAHGPYEQYF. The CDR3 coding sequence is TGTGCCAGCAGCCCAGCCCATGGACCCTACGAGCAGTACTTC. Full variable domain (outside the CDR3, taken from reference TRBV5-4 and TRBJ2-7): ETGVTQSPTHLIKTRGQQVTLRCSSQSGHNTVSWYQQALGQGPQFIFQYYREEENGRGNFPPRFSGLQFPNYSSELNVNALELDDSALYLCASSPAHGPYEQYFGPGTRLTVT.

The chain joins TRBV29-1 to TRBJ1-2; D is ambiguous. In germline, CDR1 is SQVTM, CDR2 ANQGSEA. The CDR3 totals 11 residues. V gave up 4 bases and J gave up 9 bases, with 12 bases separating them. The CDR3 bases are TGCAGCGTTGTCTCCGGGAAGAGCTACACCTTC. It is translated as CSVVSGKSYTF.